This is a list of T cell receptor beta chains from one sample in a study of a mutant IDH1 vaccine in newly diagnosed glioma. Profiled with immunoSEQ multiplex PCR; TCRdb holds only in-frame clones, not every one. In the table there are tens of thousands of clones, about 91% of which are singletons. These TCRs' antigens remain unknown. This specimen was PBMCs, taken from a glioma patient whose treatment included an IDH1 peptide vaccine. The receptor set was obtained from a man in his forties or fifties with glioma. Both conserved end residues are part of each CDR3. Some rows have no size entry. The others give once, few or many, or a class for an expanded clone.

CDR3 length,V gene,clone size,CDR3 protein
22,TRBV30,few,CAWSVSYLGLAGPPGSYNEQFF
14,TRBV4-1,NA,CASSQGLGNTEAFF
12,TRBV5-1,NA,CASSLIGETQYF
16,TRBV19,NA,CASRGGRTHGGNTIYF
16,TRBV4-1,NA,CASSQVTQEGVFGYTF
14,TRBV7-9,NA,CASSPGSGNTEAFF
13,TRBV9,NA,CASSPGQNYGYTF
12,TRBV6-1,NA,CASTRQSYEQYF
15,TRBV7-8,NA,CASSLARTGVSPLHF
17,TRBV28,NA,CASSLGGQGLGNSPLHF
15,TRBV7-9,NA,CASSLRDRAYNEQFF
17,TRBV30,NA,CAWSVLGRGRSSYEQYF
13,TRBV5-1,NA,CASSLGGSGELFF
14,TRBV29-1,NA,CSVRGTGPNYGYTF
15,TRBV6-5,NA,CASKLGGRRSYEQYF
15,TRBV10-1,NA,CASSEKGQGATEAFF
14,TRBV5-1,NA,CASSGTGLSYEQYF
13,TRBV19,NA,CASSWDASYEQYF
11,TRBV25-1,NA,CASSPLNEQFF
13,TRBV5-1,NA,CASSLDSGNTIYF
13,TRBV7-6,NA,CASSRGRSNEQFF
14,TRBV5-1,NA,CASSPLAVNTEAFF
10,TRBV20-1,NA,CSAGQDTQYF